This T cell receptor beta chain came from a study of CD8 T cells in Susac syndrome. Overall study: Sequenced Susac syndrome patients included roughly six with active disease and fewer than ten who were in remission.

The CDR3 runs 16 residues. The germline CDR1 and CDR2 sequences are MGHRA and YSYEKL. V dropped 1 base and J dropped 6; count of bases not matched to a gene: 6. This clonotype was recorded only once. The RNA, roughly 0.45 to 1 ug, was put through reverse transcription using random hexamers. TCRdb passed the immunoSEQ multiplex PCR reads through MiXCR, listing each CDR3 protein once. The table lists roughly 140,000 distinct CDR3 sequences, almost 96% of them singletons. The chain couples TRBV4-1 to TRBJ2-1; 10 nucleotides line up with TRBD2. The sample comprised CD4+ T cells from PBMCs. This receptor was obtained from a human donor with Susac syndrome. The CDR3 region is CASSQGSGRAGNEQFF. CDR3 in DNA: TGCGCCAGCAGCCAAGGGAGCGGGAGGGCCGGCAATGAGCAGTTCTTC.